A single sample gave rise to the 23 T cell receptor beta chains below, sequenced in a study of beta chain features in type 1 diabetes. Study-level results: Significant though moderate, a shortening of TCRB CDR3s appeared in all four CD4+ subsets of Type 1 diabetes patients.

The entirety of the isolated RNA underwent reverse transcription, so expressed TCRB transcripts were sequenced. This table comes from immunoSEQ multiplex PCR, and its TCRdb copy is limited to in-frame clones, with some not included. The sample carries 310,000 or so clones, 9.3% recorded once. These receptors lack a known antigen. Input material: central memory CD4+ T cells from blood. The receptors derive from a man aged 25 to 40 with type 1 diabetes.

The CDR3 DNA follows: TGTGCCAGCAGCCCACCTCCGAGGGACAGCAACGAGCAGTACTTC. Translated, it gives CASSPPPRDSNEQYF. The rearrangement joins TRBV9 to TRBJ2-7, with 7 nucleotides matching TRBD1. The V segment lost 4 bases and the J segment 5 bases; nucleotides outside the gene matches: 12. Germline assignment: CDR1 SGDLS and CDR2 YYNGEE. This CDR3 has 15 residues.

This clone has more than one count but fewer than ten. The chain joins TRBV9 to TRBJ2-5; 11 bases are shared with TRBD2. With 0 bases clipped from V and 6 bases from J, the junction kept 7 bases outside the gene matches. CDR3 length: 16 residues. The germline gives CDR1 SGDLS, CDR2 YYNGEE. CDR3 coding DNA: TGTGCCAGCAGCGTAGAGAATAGCGGGGGGGTAAAGACCCAGTACTTC. Translation gives CASSVENSGGVKTQYF.

This clone appeared a few times. Just one base apart from a much larger clone, this may be a read error. The rearrangement joins TRBV7-2 to TRBJ2-7; D remains ambiguous. V lost 2 bases and J 0 bases, leaving 8 bases between the germline ends. This CDR3 region has 14 residues. Germline-derived CDR1 and CDR2 are SGHTA and FQGNSA. CDR3 DNA sequence: TGTGCCAGCAGCTTACAGTGGAACTCCTACGAGCAGTACTTC. Encoded protein: CASSLQWNSYEQYF.

The gene calls are TRBV7-9 and TRBJ1-1; D not resolved. The CDR3 extends over 13 amino acids. Trimming stripped 0 bases from V and 7 bases from J, with 9 bases between. Germline loops: CDR1 SEHNR, CDR2 FQNEAQ (reference sequence). CDR3 sequence reads: CASSLAGRNEAFF. The CDR3, as DNA: TGTGCCAGCAGCTTAGCAGGGCGTAATGAAGCTTTCTTT.

Many counts were recorded for this clone. The junction and the germline gene differ at one end; a read error may be behind it. The chain links TRBV11-2 to TRBJ2-5; D is unresolved. The CDR3 totals 15 residues. Germline V lookup: CDR1 SGHAT, CDR2 FQNNGV. The CDR3 reads CASSLEQFGGETQYF. The CDR3 bases are TGTGCCAGCAGCCTAGAACAGTTCGGTGGGGAGACCCAGTACTTC. The full variable domain, in which reference TRBV11-2 and TRBJ2-5 provide the parts outside the CDR3, is EAGVAQSPRYKIIEKRQSVAFWCNPISGHATLYWYQQILGQGPKLLIQFQNNGVVDDSQLPKDRFSAERLKGVDSTLKIQPAKLEDSAVYLCASSLEQFGGETQYFGPGTRLLVL.

The J gene is TRBJ2-1, the V gene TRBV7-9; TRBD2 matches at 7 bases. Per the germline V gene, CDR1 is SEHNR and CDR2 is FQNEAQ (reference sequence). This CDR3 has 12 residues. V gave up 5 bases and J gave up 9 bases; unmatched junction bases: 4. CDR3 protein: CASSPSGVEQFF. The CDR3 coding sequence is TGTGCCAGCAGCCCTAGCGGAGTTGAGCAGTTCTTC.

This clone was found a few times. V and J are TRBV6-1 and TRBJ1-1; 7 positions match TRBD1. V lost 3 bases and J lost 3; bases outside the gene matches: 1. This CDR3 is built from 13 residues. Germline V CDR1 and CDR2: MNHNS, SASEGT. The CDR3 here is CASSDRGDTEAFF. CDR3 nucleotides: TGTGCCAGCAGTGACAGGGGGGACACTGAAGCTTTCTTT.

V and J are TRBV28 and TRBJ2-1; TRBD2 matches 8 bases. With V trimmed by 2 bases and J by 5 bases, 2 bases remained unmatched. Per the germline V gene, CDR1 is MDHEN and CDR2 is SYDVKM. The CDR3 totals 14 residues. Here the CDR3 reads CASSLLAGHNEQFF. DNA for the CDR3: TGTGCCAGCAGTTTACTAGCGGGCCACAATGAGCAGTTCTTC.

The genes are TRBV7-6 and TRBJ2-1, with 9 positions matching TRBD2. The CDR3 runs to 15 residues. CDR1 and CDR2 from the germline V gene are SGHVS and FNYEAQ. After removal of 2 bases from V and 9 bases from J, the junction contained 8 bases not matched to a gene. The CDR3 coding sequence is TGTGCCAGCAGCTTATTGGCGGGGGGGCGAAGTGAGCAGTTCTTC. Translating it yields CASSLLAGGRSEQFF.

This clone was detected only a few times. Other nucleotide sequences in the sample specify the same CDR3. This chain links TRBV20-1 with TRBJ2-6; D is unclear. The CDR3 has 11 amino acids. Germline-derived CDR1 and CDR2 are DFQATT and SNEGSKA (reference sequence). Between the trimmed V and J ends, which lost 5 bases and 4 bases, there was a span of 3 bases. The CDR3 spells CSASGANVLTF. The CDR3 nucleotides read TGCAGTGCTTCGGGGGCCAACGTCCTGACTTTC.

This clone was seen a handful of times. The rearrangement links TRBV6-6 to TRBJ1-1; D is possibly TRBD1 (6 bases). V was cut by 6 bases and J by 5 bases, with 13 bases left in between. The CDR3 runs 13 residues. From germline, CDR1 is MNHNY and CDR2 SVGAGI (reference sequence). This CDR3 is CASRPGTPTEAFF. CDR3 DNA sequence: TGTGCCAGCAGGCCCGGGACACCTACTGAAGCTTTCTTT.

The chain uses TRBV5-4 and TRBJ1-1; D is unclear. Trimming left V 0 bases short and J 8 bases short, with 11 bases between. The CDR3 runs 13 residues. Germline-derived CDR1 and CDR2 are SGHNT and YYREEE (reference sequence). The CDR3 sequence: CASSLAAGAEAFF. The CDR3 nucleotides are TGTGCCAGCAGCTTGGCGGCGGGCGCGGAAGCTTTCTTT.

In this sample, this clone turned up once. J is TRBJ2-5 and V is TRBV9, with TRBD1 matching 11 bases. The CDR3 sequence is 16 residues long. V trimming: 3 bases; J trimming: 5 bases; junction bases outside the gene matches: 9. CDR1 and CDR2 from the germline V gene are SGDLS and YYNGEE. The DNA of the CDR3 is TGTGCCAGCAGCGCCAGGACAGGGGGCATCGGGGAGACCCAGTACTTC. This translates into CASSARTGGIGETQYF. Filled out from reference TRBV9 and TRBJ2-5, the complete variable domain reads DSGVTQTPKHLITATGQRVTLRCSPRSGDLSVYWYQQSLDQGLQFLIQYYNGEERAKGNILERFSAQQFPDLHSELNLSSLELGDSALYFCASSARTGGIGETQYFGPGTRLLVL.

This clone came up a few times. The CDR3 DNA is TGTGCGACAGGACTTGGCTACAATGAGCAGTTCTTC. Translated: CATGLGYNEQFF. The rearrangement joins TRBV28 to TRBJ2-1; maybe TRBD1 (6 bases). Per the germline V gene, CDR1 is MDHEN and CDR2 is SYDVKM. The CDR3 consists of 12 residues.

V is TRBV27 and J is TRBJ2-1; 11 bases match TRBD2. The junction had 4 bases not matched to a gene; V was cut back by 3 bases and J by 6 bases. This CDR3 is built from 15 residues. Per the germline V gene, CDR1 is MNHEY and CDR2 is SMNVEV (reference sequence). This CDR3 is CASSFMTSGVNEQFF. CDR3 DNA sequence: TGTGCCAGCAGTTTCATGACTAGCGGGGTCAATGAGCAGTTCTTC.

This clone was seen a few times. The chain uses TRBV19 and TRBJ1-2; no clear D gene. The CDR3 runs 15 residues. Between the trimmed V and J ends, which lost 1 base and 5 bases, there was a span of 14 bases. The germline V gene has CDR1 LNHDA and CDR2 SQIVND (reference sequence). The CDR3 sequence: CASSIARLYGYGYTF. In DNA form, the CDR3 reads TGTGCCAGTAGTATAGCGAGACTCTATGGGTATGGCTACACCTTC.

There are a few counts of this clone. The chain employs TRBV10-2 and TRBJ2-7; 8 nucleotides align to TRBD2. Germline CDR1 is WSHSY and CDR2 is SAAADI. The V gene end was trimmed by 3 bases and the J gene end by 3 bases; junction bases not matched to a gene: 7. CDR3 length: 15 amino acids. DNA of the CDR3: TGCGCCAGCAGTGATGGAGCGGGGGCCCTCTACGAGCAGTACTTC. This codes for CASSDGAGALYEQYF.

This clone was seen a handful of times. The chain recombines TRBV4-1 with TRBJ2-3, with D unclear. Trimming cost V 0 bases and J 0 bases, with 10 bases left between them. Per germline, CDR1 MGHRA and CDR2 YSYEKL. The CDR3 is made up of 16 amino acids. CDR3 DNA sequence: TGCGCCAGCAGCCAAGATAGACAAGCTAGCACAGATACGCAGTATTTT. Amino acids: CASSQDRQASTDTQYF.

This chain connects TRBV18 to TRBJ2-7; 7 positions agree with TRBD1. The CDR3 is made up of 15 amino acids. Germline V gene data show CDR1 as KGHSH and CDR2 as LQKENI. V lost 2 bases to trimming and J lost 0 bases; unmatched junction nucleotides: 4. The CDR3 protein is CASSPAGTASYEQYF. CDR3 DNA sequence: TGTGCCAGCTCACCAGCAGGGACAGCCTCCTACGAGCAGTACTTC.

The rearrangement links TRBV5-1 to TRBJ2-5; 9 positions agree with TRBD1. V gave up 1 base and J gave up 5 bases; unmatched junction bases: 6. The CDR3 runs to 15 residues. Germline V gene lookup returns CDR1 SGHRS and CDR2 YFSETQ. The CDR3 DNA reads as TGCGCCAGCAGCTTGAAAGGACAGGGGAGGGAGACCCAGTACTTC. This codes for CASSLKGQGRETQYF. Combining the CDR3 with reference TRBV5-1 and TRBJ2-5 gives the whole variable domain KAGVTQTPRYLIKTRGQQVTLSCSPISGHRSVSWYQQTPGQGLQFLFEYFSETQRNKGNFPGRFSGRQFSNSRSEMNVSTLELGDSALYLCASSLKGQGRETQYFGPGTRLLVL.

The J gene is TRBJ2-7, the V gene TRBV14; D is possibly TRBD2 (6 bases). Germline V gene data show CDR1 as SGHDN and CDR2 as FVKESK. This CDR3 is built from 13 residues. The ends were cut back, 6 bases at V and 8 bases at J, with 17 bases in the middle. The DNA for the CDR3 is TGTGCCAGCAGTCCCTCCGGAGGGGCCAAGCAGTACTTC. This gives the protein CASSPSGGAKQYF.

This clone was counted between two and nine times. The gene calls are TRBV7-9 and TRBJ2-3; tentatively, D is TRBD2 (5 bases). The CDR3 totals 16 residues. Germline V gene lookup returns CDR1 SEHNR and CDR2 FQNEAQ (reference sequence). The ends were cut back, 5 bases at V and 1 base at J, with 16 bases in the middle. The CDR3 loop is CASSLGGGRGTDTQYF. The CDR3, as DNA: TGTGCCAGCAGCCTAGGAGGCGGGCGGGGCACAGATACGCAGTATTTT.

The V and J genes are TRBV6-6 and TRBJ2-5, with 11 bases lining up with TRBD2. Trimming cost V 6 bases and J 5 bases; bases outside gene matches: 5. The CDR3 spans 14 residues. Germline CDR1 is MNHNY and CDR2 is SVGAGI (reference sequence). For the CDR3, the DNA is TGTGCCAGCAGAACTAGCGGGGGACCGGAGACCCAGTACTTC. This encodes CASRTSGGPETQYF.